Given below is one T cell receptor (beta chain) in context. The antigen is not known. This CDR3 is 17 amino acids long. The trim removed 4 bases at V and 8 bases at J, leaving 13 bases unmatched. The germline V gene has CDR1 SGHVS and CDR2 FQNEAQ. These data originate in a study of OX40 agonist ivuxolimab in advanced cancers. Study overall: It was permissible to have had prior anti-PD-1, anti-PD-L1 or anti-CTLA-4 therapy, and about 40% had some. Study results and limitations: CD4+ and CD8+ blood T cells expanded clonally by week 6 at 0.1 to 3.0 mg/kg. Also showing low normalized T-cell clonal expansion were some of the nonresponders.

The table came from immunoSEQ multiplex PCR; TCRdb's copy has only in-frame clones and leaves some out. This sample yields about 97,000 clones, of which 70% to 90% are seen a single time; over 4.5% belongs to the top ten. The source material was CD4+ or CD8+ T cells sorted from blood, sampled in a trial of the OX40 agonist ivuxolimab. V is TRBV7-8 and J is TRBJ2-1; 11 nucleotides line up with TRBD2. The TCR originated in an adult with an advanced solid tumor such as melanoma, head and neck, liver or kidney cancer. CDR3 protein: CASSSSRLAGWRHEQFF. DNA for the CDR3: TGTGCCAGCAGCTCCAGCCGACTAGCGGGGTGGCGTCATGAGCAGTTCTTC.